These T cell receptor beta chains were read from a single sample in a study of T cell responses to AZD1222 COVID-19 vaccine. TCRdb's table, derived via immunoSEQ multiplex PCR, lists solely in-frame clones and lacks some. The sample consists of roughly 250,000 clones, about 92% of them appearing once. Sequenced here: peripheral blood, sampled on day 0 of AZD1222 vaccination. The receptor source for this set is an adult in good health. CDR3s include the opening cysteine and the closing phenylalanine or tryptophan. A D gene is named only where the DNA matches it firmly.

CDR3 DNA: TGTGCCACCAGCGACCGGGACAGGTCCACAGATACGCAGTATTTT; CDR3 protein: CATSDRDRSTDTQYF; J gene: TRBJ2-3; V gene: TRBV15; D gene: TRBD1
CDR3 DNA: TGTGCCAGCAGCTTGCTAGCGGGTAACTATGGCTACACCTTC; CDR3 protein: CASSLLAGNYGYTF; J gene: TRBJ1-2; V gene: TRBV5-4; D gene: NA
CDR3 DNA: TGTGCCAGCGGAACGGACATGAACACTGAAGCTTTCTTT; CDR3 protein: CASGTDMNTEAFF; J gene: TRBJ1-1; V gene: TRBV2; D gene: NA
CDR3 DNA: TGCGCCAGCAGCCTGACAGGCTCTGGAAACACCATATATTTT; CDR3 protein: CASSLTGSGNTIYF; J gene: TRBJ1-3; V gene: TRBV4-3; D gene: NA
CDR3 DNA: TGTGCCAGCAGCTTCACCTACAGGAATTCACCCCTCCACTTT; CDR3 protein: CASSFTYRNSPLHF; J gene: TRBJ1-6; V gene: TRBV11-2; D gene: NA
CDR3 DNA: TGTGCCAGCAGTCTAAAAAGACGGGATGAAGCTTTCTTT; CDR3 protein: CASSLKRRDEAFF; J gene: TRBJ1-1; V gene: TRBV27; D gene: NA
CDR3 DNA: TGCAGTGCTAGTAATCTAGCGGGAGGAAGTTGGCAAGAGACCCAGTACTTC; CDR3 protein: CSASNLAGGSWQETQYF; J gene: TRBJ2-5; V gene: TRBV20-1; D gene: TRBD2
CDR3 DNA: TGTGCCAGCAGTCAAAGGCGGGGACTTGGGCAGTTCTTC; CDR3 protein: CASSQRRGLGQFF; J gene: TRBJ2-1; V gene: TRBV6-5; D gene: NA
CDR3 DNA: TGTGCCAGCAGCTTGGTTCGCCGTTACAATGAGCAGTTCTTC; CDR3 protein: CASSLVRRYNEQFF; J gene: TRBJ2-1; V gene: TRBV5-6; D gene: NA
CDR3 DNA: TGTGCCAGCAGACCCGACTCCAGCGGGGAGCAGTTCTTC; CDR3 protein: CASRPDSSGEQFF; J gene: TRBJ2-1; V gene: TRBV7-9; D gene: NA
CDR3 DNA: TGTGCCAGCAGCTTAGTCCCTAGCGCCTACAATGAGCAGTTCTTC; CDR3 protein: CASSLVPSAYNEQFF; J gene: TRBJ2-1; V gene: TRBV7-9; D gene: NA
CDR3 DNA: TGTGCCACCAGCAGAGATGGACCTGTAGCCTACAATGAGCAGTTCTTC; CDR3 protein: CATSRDGPVAYNEQFF; J gene: TRBJ2-1; V gene: TRBV15; D gene: NA
CDR3 DNA: TGTGCCAGCAGGGAATACTACCGGGGGTTTTACAATGAGCAGTTCTTC; CDR3 protein: CASREYYRGFYNEQFF; J gene: TRBJ2-1; V gene: TRBV2; D gene: NA